A selection of T cell receptor beta chains follows, all from one sample in a study of T cell repertoires in cytomegalovirus infection. No antigen is known for these receptors. From the reads, TCRdb called clonotypes with MiXCR, one entry per CDR3 protein. The data show roughly 500,000 distinct CDR3 sequences, 30% to 35% seen once. This sample comprised cultured PBMCs, obtained from culture after CMV antigen stimulation. These receptors were taken from a human donor in good health (CMV status not recorded). Some clones in this sample may be carry-over from other donors' samples. CDR3s leave out the opening cysteine and the closing phenylalanine or tryptophan. The order of the fields is V gene, clone size, J gene, CDR3 protein. Clone sizes are given selectively: once, few, many, or a class where the clone is expanded.

>TRBV7-2|-|TRBJ2-1
ASRLDSYNEQF
>TRBV10-3|-|TRBJ2-7
AISESTRERQY
>TRBV7-3|-|TRBJ2-1
ASSPSVGLAGYNEQF
>TRBV29-1|once|TRBJ1-1
SVVKGIGTEAF
>TRBV6-2/TRBV6-3|few|TRBJ2-2
ASSYSRQGWTGELF
>TRBV19|few|TRBJ2-2
ASSIRLAVITGELF
>TRBV7-8|-|TRBJ1-2
ASSPRGQGNGYT
>TRBV19|-|TRBJ1-5
ASSYEGIGNQPQH
>TRBV7-2|many|TRBJ1-5
ASSFGPIGQPQH
>TRBV4-3|-|TRBJ2-3
ASSQDPPWRRTDTQY
>TRBV20-1|few|TRBJ1-2
SAKWTGLYGYT
>TRBV6-2/TRBV6-3|many|TRBJ2-5
ASREGTSGRATETQY
>TRBV6-8|-|TRBJ1-1
ASSPGTGGFKGTEAF
>TRBV6-1|-|TRBJ2-1
ASTLSGRALSYNEQF
>TRBV20-1|-|TRBJ2-5
SASGLAGGETQY
>TRBV12-3/TRBV12-4|-|TRBJ2-5
ASSQARDRGQETQY
>TRBV27|few|TRBJ2-1
ASRARTGEGRDNEQF
>TRBV19|-|TRBJ2-1
ASSTGLAKQF
>TRBV28|-|TRBJ2-7
ASLSGHYEQY
>TRBV6-6|-|TRBJ2-6
ASSYGTGLGANVLT
>TRBV7-2|few|TRBJ2-1
ASSARGQKF
>TRBV7-9|few|TRBJ2-1
ASSSSPISNEQF
>TRBV7-3|-|TRBJ2-1
ASSNQGNEQF
>TRBV18|-|TRBJ1-1
ASSPPEGHTEAF
>TRBV2|many|TRBJ1-1
ASSAQGNTEAF
>TRBV5-1|-|TRBJ2-1
ASSWTPGGGRAVNEQF
>TRBV7-2|-|TRBJ2-1
ANSLGTPYNEQF
>TRBV9|-|TRBJ2-7
ASSVDPNSYEQY
>TRBV5-6|-|TRBJ2-5
ASSFGGAEETQY
>TRBV19|few|TRBJ2-1
ASSKTRDFYNEQF
>TRBV7-2|-|TRBJ1-2
ASSIRESRVSNYGYT
>TRBV11-2|-|TRBJ2-5
ASSLTPSGKETQY
>TRBV7-2|few|TRBJ1-4
ASSSGWGEKLF
>TRBV12-3/TRBV12-4|-|TRBJ1-1
ASSTRGNTEAF
>TRBV20-1|-|TRBJ2-7
SAREGGPLSYEQY